This note documents a single T cell receptor (beta chain) sequence. This entry is derived from a study of blood T cell repertoires in COVID-19. The data were produced by immunoSEQ multiplex PCR, yet TCRdb's version contains in-frame clones alone and is incomplete. In the table there are about 150,000 clones, about four fifths of which are singletons. The CDR3 is 14 residues long. Germline V gene data show CDR1 as GTSNPN and CDR2 as SVGIG (reference sequence). With 5 bases removed from V and 5 bases from J, the gap between germline ends came to 13 bases. This clonotype was sampled from a woman of 80 years or more with acute or convalescent COVID-19. The chain has TRBV30 and TRBJ1-6; D gene ambiguous. The sample taken for sequencing was peripheral blood. CDR3 loop: CAWFVPGNNSPLHF. In nucleotides, the CDR3 is TGTGCCTGGTTCGTCCCGGGGAATAATTCACCCCTCCACTTT. Full variable domain (missing parts from reference TRBV30 and TRBJ1-6): SQTIHQWPATLVQPVGSPLSLECTVEGTSNPNLYWYRQAAGRGLQLLFYSVGIGQISSEVPQNLSASRPQDRQFILSSKKLLLSDSGFYLCAWFVPGNNSPLHFGNGTRLTVT.